The source of this T cell receptor (beta chain) is a study of T cell repertoires in cytomegalovirus infection. Each CDR3 protein is one row after TCRdb ran MiXCR on the reads. In the table there are fewer than 350,000 distinct CDR3 sequences, 9.5% of which are singletons. This clonotype was counted ten times or more. Input material: PBMCs. The source of this sequence is a human donor in good health (CMV status not recorded). Some clones in this sample may be carry-over from other donors' samples.

The CDR3 nucleotides are TGTGCCAGCAGCTCCGCCCCGACGTACAATGAGCAGTTCTTC. Translated, it gives CASSSAPTYNEQFF. This sequence joins TRBV7-8 and TRBJ2-1; no clear D. V was clipped by 4 bases and J by 4 bases, with 11 bases between them. CDR1 and CDR2 (germline): SGHVS, FQNEAQ. The CDR3 has 14 amino acids.